This is a list of T cell receptor beta chains from one sample in a study of Ad26.COV2.S vaccination and SARS-CoV-2 variants. The data were produced by immunoSEQ multiplex PCR, yet TCRdb's version contains in-frame clones alone and is incomplete. The table has approximately 420,000 clones, approximately 91% seen once. The source was peripheral blood, collected in a trial of Ad26.COV2.S vaccine versus placebo. These receptor sequences come from a person between 18 and 65 years old who received the Ad26.COV2.S COVID-19 vaccine or a placebo. CDR3s leave out the opening cysteine and the closing phenylalanine or tryptophan. Some rows mark clone size as missing; the rest say once, few, many or name a class of expanded clone.

V	J	size	CDR3
TRBV3-1/TRBV3-2	TRBJ1-5	NA	ASSQAGLQPQH
TRBV11-2	TRBJ1-6	NA	ASSSGRTNSPLH
TRBV4-3	TRBJ1-1	NA	ASSQSVGTEAF
TRBV6-2/TRBV6-3	TRBJ1-5	NA	ASSDGGYSNQPQH
TRBV19	TRBJ2-2	NA	ATSGAHTGELF
TRBV6-5	TRBJ2-7	NA	ASSPGQGAYEQY
TRBV7-8	TRBJ1-2	NA	ASSLVAGEYNYGYT
TRBV6-5	TRBJ1-1	NA	ASWTGRPNTEAF
TRBV7-9	TRBJ2-5	NA	ASSPPDRLQETQY
TRBV19	TRBJ1-5	once	ASRHELLGNQPQH
TRBV6-6	TRBJ1-6	NA	ASSRQGWTQSSYNSPLH
TRBV3-1/TRBV3-2	TRBJ1-5	NA	ASSQAGSQPQH
TRBV20-1	TRBJ2-7	NA	SATRQVEQY
TRBV18	TRBJ1-5	NA	ASSPGTGQQPQH
TRBV4-1	TRBJ2-5	NA	ASSQIRTRGQETQY
TRBV7-2	TRBJ2-1	NA	ASSSPKSVYLADNEQF
TRBV6-5	TRBJ1-1	once	ASSYSAGGVTEAF
TRBV30	TRBJ1-1	NA	AWSPGQGTPEAF
TRBV11-1	TRBJ1-3	few	ASSLASGQTGNTIY
TRBV6-1	TRBJ1-2	NA	ASSEAAGDGGGYT
TRBV5-6	TRBJ1-2	NA	ASSSPTGNYYGYT
TRBV7-2	TRBJ1-1	once	ASSLGTGGLRNTEAF
TRBV2	TRBJ2-5	NA	ASRRTSGGHRETQY
TRBV25-1	TRBJ1-2	NA	ASSDGAAVYYGYT
TRBV9	TRBJ2-5	NA	ASSVSSGVQETQY
TRBV5-8	TRBJ1-5	NA	ASRKGDRGHGQPQH
TRBV7-6	TRBJ2-5	NA	ASSSRGAGGPEETQY
TRBV6-6	TRBJ1-1	NA	ASSYPGGWNTEAF
TRBV25-1	TRBJ1-4	few	ASSRQRWGISGEKLF
TRBV11-3	TRBJ2-1	NA	ASSSYGTGNEQF
TRBV11-2	TRBJ2-2	NA	ASSLENTGELF
TRBV7-2	TRBJ2-1	NA	ASVAGTGFDEQF
TRBV18	TRBJ1-4	NA	ASSPLQAHYEKLF
TRBV4-3	TRBJ2-6	NA	ASSQDRSSGANVLT
TRBV19	TRBJ1-1	NA	ASSLFEPHNLNTEAF
TRBV5-6	TRBJ1-2	once	ASSLNGGGYT
TRBV23-1	TRBJ2-4	NA	ASSRLAGSKNIQY
TRBV6-5	TRBJ2-1	NA	ASRGQGVTVEQF
TRBV18	TRBJ1-4	NA	ASSPPGTENEKLF
TRBV6-1	TRBJ1-5	NA	ASSEGQTGPQH
TRBV10-3	TRBJ1-2	NA	AITGGGVDGYT
TRBV4-1	TRBJ2-1	few	ASSQPGTVNYNEQF